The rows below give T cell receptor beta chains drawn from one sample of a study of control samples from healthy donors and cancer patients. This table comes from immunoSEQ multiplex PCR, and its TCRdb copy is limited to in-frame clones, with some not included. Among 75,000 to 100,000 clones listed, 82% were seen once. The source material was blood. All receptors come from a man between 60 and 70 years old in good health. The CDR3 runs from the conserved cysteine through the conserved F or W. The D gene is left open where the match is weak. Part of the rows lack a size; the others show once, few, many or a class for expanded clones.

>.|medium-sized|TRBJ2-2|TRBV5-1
CASSSTPSNTGELFF
TGCGCCAGCAGCTCGACACCTTCGAACACCGGGGAGCTGTTTTTT
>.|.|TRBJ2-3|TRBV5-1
CASSLEGPGDTQYF
TGCGCCAGCAGCTTGGAAGGGCCTGGAGATACGCAGTATTTT
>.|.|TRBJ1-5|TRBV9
CASSVTASSNQPQHF
TGTGCCAGCAGCGTAACGGCGTCTAGCAATCAGCCCCAGCATTTT
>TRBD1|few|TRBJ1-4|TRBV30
CAWGTGQLSTNEKLFF
TGTGCCTGGGGGACAGGGCAATTATCAACTAATGAAAAACTGTTTTTT
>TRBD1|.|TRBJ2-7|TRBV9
CASSSGTGVPNEQYF
TGTGCCAGCAGCTCCGGGACAGGGGTTCCCAACGAGCAGTACTTC
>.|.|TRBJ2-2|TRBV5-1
CASSGATGLTGELFF
TGCGCCAGCAGCGGGGCTACAGGGTTAACCGGGGAGCTGTTTTTT
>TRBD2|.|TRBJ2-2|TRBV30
CAWSSLAGAMNTGELFF
TGTGCCTGGAGTTCATTAGCGGGGGCGATGAACACCGGGGAGCTGTTTTTT
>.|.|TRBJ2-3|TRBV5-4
CASSLARGGASTDTQYF
TGTGCCAGCAGCTTGGCCCGAGGCGGTGCTAGCACAGATACGCAGTATTTT
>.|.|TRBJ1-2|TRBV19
CASSLSTVSTDGYTF
TGTGCCAGTAGTCTAAGCACGGTCTCTACGGATGGCTACACCTTC
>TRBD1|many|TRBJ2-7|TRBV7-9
CASSSSTGTVNEQYF
TGTGCCAGCAGCTCTTCAACCGGGACAGTAAACGAGCAGTACTTC
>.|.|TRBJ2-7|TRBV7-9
CASSSQYEQYF
TGTGCCAGCAGCTCCCAATACGAGCAGTACTTC
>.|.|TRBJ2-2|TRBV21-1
CASSGENENTGELFF
TGTGCCAGCAGCGGAGAGAATGAGAACACCGGGGAGCTGTTTTTT
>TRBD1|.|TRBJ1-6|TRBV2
CASSFTGTGGTSYNSPLHF
TGTGCCAGCAGTTTCACCGGGACAGGGGGAACCTCCTATAATTCACCCCTCCACTTT
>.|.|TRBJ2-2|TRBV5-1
CASSLGDGNTGELFF
TGCGCCAGCAGCTTGGGGGACGGTAACACCGGGGAGCTGTTTTTT
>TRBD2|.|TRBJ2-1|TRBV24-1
CATSDLRLAGDIGEQFF
TGTGCCACCAGTGATTTGAGGCTAGCGGGAGACATTGGAGAGCAGTTCTTC
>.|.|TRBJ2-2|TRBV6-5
CASTPWWQGAGELFF
TGTGCCAGCACCCCCTGGTGGCAGGGAGCCGGGGAGCTGTTTTTT
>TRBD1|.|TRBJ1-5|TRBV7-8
CASSRGQGKPQHF
TGTGCCAGCAGTCGCGGACAGGGGAAGCCCCAGCATTTT
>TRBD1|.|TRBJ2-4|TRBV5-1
CASSLLGGQGIFGPQYF
TGCGCCAGCAGCTTGCTGGGGGGACAGGGGATTTTTGGCCCGCAGTACTTC
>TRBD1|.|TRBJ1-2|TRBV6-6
CASSYRDSNYGYTF
TGTGCCAGCAGTTACCGGGACAGTAACTATGGCTACACCTTC
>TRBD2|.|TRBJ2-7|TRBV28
CASSTSGGSYEQYF
TGTGCCAGCAGTACTAGCGGGGGTTCCTACGAGCAGTACTTC
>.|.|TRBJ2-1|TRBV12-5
CASGLVVHEQFF
TGTGCTAGTGGTTTGGTAGTCCATGAGCAGTTCTTC